What follows are 16 T cell receptor beta chains derived from one specimen sequenced in a study of control samples from healthy donors and cancer patients. This table comes from immunoSEQ multiplex PCR, and its TCRdb copy is limited to in-frame clones, with some not included. The table lists 35,000 to 45,000 clones, approximately 87% of them singletons. Sequenced input: blood. The receptors were gathered from a man between 60 and 75 years old in good health.

The CDR3 loop reads CSVVAGGYNEQFF. In nucleotides, the CDR3 is TGCAGCGTTGTGGCAGGAGGATACAATGAGCAGTTCTTC. This chain joins TRBV29-1 and TRBJ2-1; D might be TRBD2 (5 bases). The germline gives CDR1 SQVTM, CDR2 ANQGSEA. There are 13 residues in the CDR3. V lost 4 bases and J lost 4, with 11 bases in between.

The chain is built from TRBV28 and TRBJ2-7, with D possibly matching TRBD1 (6 bases). The V and J ends lost 6 bases and 0 bases respectively, with 24 bases between them. The CDR3 runs to 18 residues. Germline loops: CDR1 MDHEN, CDR2 SYDVKM. DNA for the CDR3: TGTGCCAGCAGCTCTCCTCTCGGGACACCAAAGAGCTCCTACGAGCAGTACTTC. This encodes CASSSPLGTPKSSYEQYF.

The chain has TRBV9 and TRBJ2-1; D unresolved. Deletions cut 2 bases from V and 0 bases from J, with 9 bases between. This CDR3 spans 15 amino acids. Germline V gives CDR1 SGDLS, CDR2 YYNGEE. The CDR3 sequence is CASSVSVSSYNEQFF. CDR3 sequence (DNA): TGTGCCAGCAGCGTTTCGGTGAGCTCCTACAATGAGCAGTTCTTC. The variable domain in full, with the rest retrieved from reference TRBV9 and TRBJ2-1, is DSGVTQTPKHLITATGQRVTLRCSPRSGDLSVYWYQQSLDQGLQFLIQYYNGEERAKGNILERFSAQQFPDLHSELNLSSLELGDSALYFCASSVSVSSYNEQFFGPGTRLTVL.

V usage is TRBV15 and J usage is TRBJ1-3, with no clear D. V dropped 0 bases and J dropped 0 bases, with 9 bases sitting between them. The germline V gene encodes CDR1 LNHNV and CDR2 YYDKDF (reference sequence). The CDR3 consists of 16 residues. The DNA for the CDR3 is TGTGCCACCAGCAGAGATTGGGCAGTCTCTGGAAACACCATATATTTT. Encoded protein: CATSRDWAVSGNTIYF. Full variable domain (missing parts from reference TRBV15 and TRBJ1-3): DAMVIQNPRYQVTQFGKPVTLSCSQTLNHNVMYWYQQKSSQAPKLLFHYYDKDFNNEADTPDNFQSRRPNTSFCFLDIRSPGLGDTAMYLCATSRDWAVSGNTIYFGEGSWLTVV.

The genes are TRBV4-2 and TRBJ2-3, with 8 positions matching TRBD2. V was pared by 2 bases and J by 3 bases, with 4 bases of the junction left unmatched. There are 15 residues in the CDR3. Looked up from germline, CDR1 is LGHNA and CDR2 is YNFKEQ. In DNA form, the CDR3 reads TGTGCCAGCAGCCAACCGGCGGGAGGTACAGATACGCAGTATTTT. This encodes CASSQPAGGTDTQYF.

This rearrangement joins TRBV28 to TRBJ2-7, with TRBD1 matching over 9 bases. J was trimmed by 6 bases and V by 2 bases; bases with no gene match: 5. Germline CDR1 MDHEN, CDR2 SYDVKM. The CDR3 consists of 14 residues. The CDR3 region has the DNA TGTGCCAGCAGTTTAGGGACAGGGTTGGGCGAGCAGTACTTC. This encodes CASSLGTGLGEQYF.

This chain joins TRBV3-1 (or the pseudogene TRBV3-2) and TRBJ2-7; TRBD1 matches 7 bases. CDR3 length equals 14 residues. Per germline, CDR1 LGHDT and CDR2 YNNKEL (reference sequence). V shed 3 bases, J shed 2 bases, and the junction held 4 bases outside the gene matches. The CDR3 coding sequence is TGTGCCAGCAGCCATTGGGACAGCCCCTACGAGCAGTACTTC. Residues: CASSHWDSPYEQYF.

V gene TRBV2 combines with J gene TRBJ2-3; D is undetermined. The CDR3 covers 15 residues. Trimming took off 4 bases at V and 2 bases at J, with 13 bases between the two ends. From germline, CDR1 is SNHLY and CDR2 FYNNEI. The CDR3 reads CASSVELRDTDTQYF. The CDR3 DNA follows: TGTGCCAGCAGTGTGGAGTTGCGAGACACAGATACGCAGTATTTT.

The gene calls are TRBV7-6 and TRBJ2-2; D is perhaps TRBD2 (5 bases). CDR1 is SGHVS and CDR2 is FNYEAQ in the germline V gene. V lost 3 bases, J lost 5 bases, and 16 bases lay in between. The CDR3 length is 16 residues. The CDR3 sequence: CASSFSRGGGTGELFF. The CDR3 bases are TGTGCCAGCAGCTTCAGTCGAGGTGGAGGTACCGGGGAGCTGTTTTTT.

Only one count was recorded for this clone. The rearrangement uses TRBV19 and TRBJ1-5, with D possibly being TRBD1 (5 bases). CDR3 size: 13 residues. V was clipped by 6 bases and J by 9 bases, with 15 bases between them. Germline V gives CDR1 LNHDA, CDR2 SQIVND (reference sequence). In DNA, the CDR3 is TGTGCCAGTAGCCATCGGGGCGAGCGGCCCCAGCATTTT. Protein: CASSHRGERPQHF. The variable domain in full, completed from reference TRBV19 and TRBJ1-5, reads DGGITQSPKYLFRKEGQNVTLSCEQNLNHDAMYWYRQDPGQGLRLIYYSQIVNDFQKGDIAEGYSVSREKKESFPLTVTSAQKNPTAFYLCASSHRGERPQHFGDGTRLSIL.

The chain links TRBV5-5 to TRBJ2-1, with TRBD1 matching 8 bases. Looked up from germline, CDR1 is SGHKS and CDR2 is YYEKEE (reference sequence). The trim removed 3 bases at V and 7 bases at J, leaving 6 bases unmatched. CDR3 length equals 14 residues. The DNA of the CDR3 is TGTGCCAGCAGCTCCCTACAGGGGGTGAATGAGCAGTTCTTC. Translating it yields CASSSLQGVNEQFF.

This clone has more than one count but fewer than ten. The chain combines TRBV5-5 with TRBJ2-5, with 9 nucleotides matching TRBD1. Germline values: CDR1 SGHKS, CDR2 YYEKEE (reference sequence). The CDR3 contains 12 residues. For the CDR3, the DNA is TGTGGGAAGGACAGGGGAGAAGAGACCCAGTACTTC. This sequence encodes CGKDRGEETQYF.

The rearrangement uses TRBV27 and TRBJ2-1; maybe TRBD1 (5 bases). The CDR3 loop spans 16 amino acids. Germline-derived CDR1 and CDR2 are MNHEY and SMNVEV (reference sequence). The ends were cut back, 0 bases at V and 10 bases at J, with 19 bases in the middle. CDR3 sequence: CASSLSWDYRGGEQFF. DNA for the CDR3: TGTGCCAGCAGTTTATCGTGGGATTATAGGGGTGGAGAGCAGTTCTTC.

This chain links TRBV7-9 with TRBJ2-7; D is undetermined. The CDR3 length is 14 residues. Trimming cost V 1 base and J 7 bases, with 14 bases left between them. The V gene's germline CDR1 is SEHNR and CDR2 FQNEAQ (reference sequence). CDR3 protein: CASSLGHSQWEQYF. DNA of the CDR3: TGTGCCAGCAGCTTAGGACACTCCCAATGGGAGCAGTACTTC.

This chain connects TRBV14 to TRBJ2-7; 7 bases line up with TRBD2. This CDR3 spans 15 amino acids. CDR1 is SGHDN, CDR2 FVKESK, per germline. J gave up 0 bases and V 1 base, and 3 bases lay outside the gene matches. The chain's CDR3 is CASSQVAGVSYEQYF. The CDR3 DNA reads as TGTGCCAGCAGCCAAGTTGCGGGAGTCTCCTACGAGCAGTACTTC.

The count of this clone is one. The V gene is TRBV18, the J gene TRBJ2-2, with 7 bases aligning to TRBD1. V was clipped by 3 bases and J by 0 bases; unmatched bases: 7. This CDR3 has 17 residues. Germline CDR1 is KGHSH and CDR2 is LQKENI. The CDR3 is CASSPSIQGANTGELFF. CDR3 in DNA: TGTGCCAGCTCACCTTCTATTCAGGGGGCGAACACCGGGGAGCTGTTTTTT.